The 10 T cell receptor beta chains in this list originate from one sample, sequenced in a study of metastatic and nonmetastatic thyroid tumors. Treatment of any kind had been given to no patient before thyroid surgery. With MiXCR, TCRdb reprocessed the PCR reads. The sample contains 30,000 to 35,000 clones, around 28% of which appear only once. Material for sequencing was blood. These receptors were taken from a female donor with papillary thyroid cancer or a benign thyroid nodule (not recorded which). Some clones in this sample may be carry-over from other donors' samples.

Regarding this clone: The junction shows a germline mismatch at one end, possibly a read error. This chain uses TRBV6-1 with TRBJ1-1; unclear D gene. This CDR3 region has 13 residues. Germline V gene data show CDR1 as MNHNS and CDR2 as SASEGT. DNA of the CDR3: TGTGCCAGCAGTGAAGCAATTAACACTGAAGATTTCTTT. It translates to CASSEAINTEDFF.

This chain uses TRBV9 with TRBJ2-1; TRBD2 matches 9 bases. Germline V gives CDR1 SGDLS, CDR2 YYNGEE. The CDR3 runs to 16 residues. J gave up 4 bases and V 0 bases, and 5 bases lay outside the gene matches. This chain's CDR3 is CASSVVTSGSYNEQFF. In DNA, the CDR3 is TGTGCCAGCAGCGTAGTCACTAGCGGGTCATACAATGAGCAGTTCTTC.

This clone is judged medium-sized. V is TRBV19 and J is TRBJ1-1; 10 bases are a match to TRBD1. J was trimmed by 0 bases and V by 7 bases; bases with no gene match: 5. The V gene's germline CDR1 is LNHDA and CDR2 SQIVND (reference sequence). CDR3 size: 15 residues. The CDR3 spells CASKGTGALNTEAFF. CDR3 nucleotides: TGTGCCAGTAAAGGGACAGGGGCACTGAACACTGAAGCTTTCTTT.

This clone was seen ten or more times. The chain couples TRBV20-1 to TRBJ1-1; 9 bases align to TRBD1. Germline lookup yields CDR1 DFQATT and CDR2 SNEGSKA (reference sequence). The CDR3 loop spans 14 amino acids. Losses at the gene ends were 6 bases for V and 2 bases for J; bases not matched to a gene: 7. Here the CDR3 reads CSASRDRVNTEAFF. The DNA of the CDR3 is TGCAGTGCCAGTCGGGACAGGGTCAACACTGAAGCTTTCTTT.

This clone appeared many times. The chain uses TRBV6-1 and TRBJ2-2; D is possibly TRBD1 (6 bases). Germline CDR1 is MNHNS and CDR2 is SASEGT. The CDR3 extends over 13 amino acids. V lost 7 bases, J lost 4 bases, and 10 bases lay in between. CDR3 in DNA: TGTGCCAGCAAAAGGGGGTCCACCGGGGAGCTGTTTTTT. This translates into CASKRGSTGELFF.

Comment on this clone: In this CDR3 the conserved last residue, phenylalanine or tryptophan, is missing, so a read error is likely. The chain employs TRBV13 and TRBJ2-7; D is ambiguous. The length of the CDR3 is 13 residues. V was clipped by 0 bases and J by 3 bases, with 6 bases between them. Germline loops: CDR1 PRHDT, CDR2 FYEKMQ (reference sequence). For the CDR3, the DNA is TGTGCCAGCAGCTTAGGTCAAAGCTACGAGCAGTACTGC. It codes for CASSLGQSYEQYC.

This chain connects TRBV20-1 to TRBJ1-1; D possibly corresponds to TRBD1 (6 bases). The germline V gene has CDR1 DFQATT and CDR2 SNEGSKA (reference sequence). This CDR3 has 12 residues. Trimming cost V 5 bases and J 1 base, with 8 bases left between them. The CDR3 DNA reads TGCAGTGCTCGAGGGGGGAACACTGAAGCTTTCTTT. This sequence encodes CSARGGNTEAFF.

The CDR3, as DNA: TGCAGTGCCCCTAACCCTCAGGACAGTAACAATGAGCAGTTCTTC. Protein: CSAPNPQDSNNEQFF. The V call is TRBV20-1, the J call TRBJ2-1; D may be TRBD1 (6 bases). V was shortened by 6 bases and J by 5 bases, with 20 bases between the two germline ends. Germline values: CDR1 DFQATT, CDR2 SNEGSKA (reference sequence). This CDR3 is 15 amino acids long.

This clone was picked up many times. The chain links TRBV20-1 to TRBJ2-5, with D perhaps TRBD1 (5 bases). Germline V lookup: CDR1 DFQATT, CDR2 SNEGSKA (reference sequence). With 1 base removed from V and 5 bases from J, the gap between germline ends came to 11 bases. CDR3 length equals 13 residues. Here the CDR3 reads CSARAPGPETQYF. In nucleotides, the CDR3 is TGCAGTGCTAGAGCCCCAGGGCCTGAGACCCAGTACTTC.

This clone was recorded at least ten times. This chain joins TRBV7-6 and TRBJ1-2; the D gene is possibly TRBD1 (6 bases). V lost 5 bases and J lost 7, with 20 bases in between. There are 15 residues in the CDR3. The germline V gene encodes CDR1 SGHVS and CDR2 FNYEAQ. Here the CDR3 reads CASSPSSGAFSGYTF. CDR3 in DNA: TGTGCCAGCAGCCCTAGCTCAGGGGCCTTTTCTGGCTACACCTTC.